This record covers a single T cell receptor beta chain. Primers included in the PCR were 60 Vbeta and 13 Jbeta primers. The method was immunoSEQ multiplex PCR; TCRdb's version includes in-frame clones alone and lacks a portion of them. Among about 93,000 clones listed, approximately 81% were seen once. This specimen belongs to a study of cytomegalovirus exposure and HLA in healthy donors. The CDR3 extends over 13 amino acids. Germline V gene lookup returns CDR1 SQVTM and CDR2 ANQGSEA. V shed 7 bases and J 5 bases; nucleotides not matched to a gene: 8. This chain connects TRBV29-1 to TRBJ1-1; 9 positions match TRBD1. The sample comprised PBMCs. The sequence derives from a woman in her thirties or forties in good health and CMV-seronegative. CDR3 loop: CSAVSTGGTEAFF. CDR3 sequence (DNA): TGCAGCGCTGTTTCGACAGGGGGGACTGAAGCTTTCTTT.